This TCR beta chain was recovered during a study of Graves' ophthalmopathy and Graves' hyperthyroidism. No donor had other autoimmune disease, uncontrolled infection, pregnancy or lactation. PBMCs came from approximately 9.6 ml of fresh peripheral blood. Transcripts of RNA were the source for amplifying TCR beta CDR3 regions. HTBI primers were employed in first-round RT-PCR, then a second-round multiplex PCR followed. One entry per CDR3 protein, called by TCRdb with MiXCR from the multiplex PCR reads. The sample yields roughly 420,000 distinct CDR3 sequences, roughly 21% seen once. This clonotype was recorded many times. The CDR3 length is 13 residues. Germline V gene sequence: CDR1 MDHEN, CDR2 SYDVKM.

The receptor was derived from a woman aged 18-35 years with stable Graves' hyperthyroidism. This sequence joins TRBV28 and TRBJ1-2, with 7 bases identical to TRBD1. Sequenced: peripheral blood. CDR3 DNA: TGTGCGTCAGGACAGGAGGGGCTCTATGGCTACACCTTC. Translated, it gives CASGQEGLYGYTF.